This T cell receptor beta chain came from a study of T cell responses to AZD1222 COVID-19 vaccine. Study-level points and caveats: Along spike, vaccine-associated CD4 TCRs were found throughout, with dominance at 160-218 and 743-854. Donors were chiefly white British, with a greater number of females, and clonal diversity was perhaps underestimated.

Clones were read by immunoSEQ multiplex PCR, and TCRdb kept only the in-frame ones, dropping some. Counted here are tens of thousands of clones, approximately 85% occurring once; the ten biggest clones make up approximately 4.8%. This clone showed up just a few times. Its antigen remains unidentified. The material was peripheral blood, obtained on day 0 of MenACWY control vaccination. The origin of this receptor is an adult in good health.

The CDR3 sequence: CASSQYSTGELFF. As DNA, the CDR3 is TGCGCCAGCAGCCAATATAGCACCGGGGAGCTGTTTTTT. The chain links TRBV4-1 to TRBJ2-2; D is uncertain. V dropped 2 bases and J dropped 4 bases, with 5 bases sitting between them. The CDR3 totals 13 residues. CDR1 is MGHRA, CDR2 YSYEKL, per germline.